A single sample gave rise to the 9 T cell receptor beta chains below, sequenced in a study of CD8 T cells in Susac syndrome. cDNA came from 0.5 to 1 ug RNA primed by random hexamers. TCRdb processed the immunoSEQ multiplex PCR reads anew with MiXCR; each CDR3 protein has one entry. The sample consists of about 25,000 distinct CDR3 sequences, 85% to 95% of them appearing once. Sequencing used CD8+ T cells from PBMCs. These receptors all stem from a human donor in good health.

This chain connects TRBV6-1 to TRBJ2-2; D possibly corresponds to TRBD2 (6 bases). Between the trimmed V and J ends, which lost 8 bases and 6 bases, there was a span of 19 bases. The CDR3 has 15 residues. CDR1 and CDR2 (germline): MNHNS, SASEGT. The CDR3 DNA reads as TGTGCCAGCTCCGGGACTCGGATGCCACCCGGGGAGCTGTTTTTT. Protein: CASSGTRMPPGELFF.

The chain couples TRBV20-1 to TRBJ2-3; a possible D gene is TRBD2 (5 bases). Germline V lookup: CDR1 DFQATT, CDR2 SNEGSKA (reference sequence). The CDR3 length is 12 residues. Trimming took off 3 bases at V and 2 bases at J, with 6 bases between the two ends. The CDR3 protein is CSASGDTDTQYF. The CDR3 DNA follows: TGCAGTGCTAGCGGGGACACAGATACGCAGTATTTT.

V usage is TRBV14 and J usage is TRBJ2-4; the match to TRBD2 covers 8 bases. Germline-derived CDR1 and CDR2 are SGHDN and FVKESK. V trimming: 4 bases; J trimming: 8 bases; junction bases outside the gene matches: 7. The CDR3 is 14 amino acids. The CDR3 nucleotides read TGTGCCAGCAGCCCCCGAGCGGGGGCGGACATTCAGTACTTC. Translation gives CASSPRAGADIQYF.

The J gene is TRBJ1-1, the V gene TRBV3-1, with D perhaps matching TRBD1 (5 bases). CDR3 size: 13 residues. V was pared by 4 bases and J by 6 bases, with 12 bases between. CDR1 and CDR2 from the germline V gene are LGHDT and YNNKEL (reference sequence). CDR3 coding DNA: TGTGCCAGCAGCCTAAACCAGGGATCTGAAGCTTTCTTT. This gives the protein CASSLNQGSEAFF.

This clonotype was counted a single time. The chain couples TRBV20-1 to TRBJ2-7; 10 bases are a match to TRBD1. J gave up 5 bases and V 3 bases, and 7 bases lay outside the gene matches. From germline, CDR1 is DFQATT and CDR2 SNEGSKA (reference sequence). The CDR3 sequence is 14 residues long. DNA of the CDR3: TGCAGTGCTAGTCAGGGACAGGGGTTCCACGAGCAGTACTTC. The encoded protein is CSASQGQGFHEQYF.

The chain is built from TRBV7-6 and TRBJ2-7, with 11 bases matching TRBD1. The V gene end was trimmed by 4 bases and the J gene end by 5 bases; junction bases not matched to a gene: 4. Germline V gene sequence: CDR1 SGHVS, CDR2 FNYEAQ. This CDR3 has 14 residues. The CDR3 reads CASSSGQGDHEQYF. The CDR3 DNA reads as TGTGCCAGCAGCTCGGGACAGGGGGACCACGAGCAGTACTTC.

The chain joins TRBV11-2 to TRBJ2-1; tentatively, D is TRBD2 (5 bases). With 2 bases removed from V and 10 bases from J, the gap between germline ends came to 18 bases. The CDR3 is made up of 15 amino acids. Germline V gene data show CDR1 as SGHAT and CDR2 as FQNNGV. The CDR3 is CASSLLASPRWEQFF. For the CDR3, the DNA is TGTGCCAGCAGCTTACTGGCTAGCCCGAGATGGGAGCAGTTCTTC.

V gene TRBV7-8 combines with J gene TRBJ1-2; D possibly corresponds to TRBD1 (5 bases). This CDR3 has 13 residues. Germline V gene sequence: CDR1 SGHVS, CDR2 FQNEAQ. V gave up 5 bases and J gave up 7 bases, with 14 bases separating them. As DNA, the CDR3 is TGTGCCAGCAGCCGCCGGGACGGGGGTGGCTACACCTTC. It translates to CASSRRDGGGYTF.

The chain has TRBV7-9 and TRBJ2-7; D possibly corresponds to TRBD1 (6 bases). Trimming pared 11 bases from V and 0 bases from J, leaving 11 bases between. The germline V gene has CDR1 SEHNR and CDR2 FQNEAQ (reference sequence). The CDR3 has 12 residues. The CDR3 reads CAGGGSSYEQYF. Written as DNA, the CDR3 is TGTGCCGGTGGGGGCAGCTCCTACGAGCAGTACTTC. Supplemented by reference TRBV7-9 and TRBJ2-7, the full variable domain reads DTGVSQNPRHKITKRGQNVTFRCDPISEHNRLYWYRQTLGQGPEFLTYFQNEAQLEKSRLLSDRFSAERPKGSFSTLEIQRTEQGDSAMYLCAGGGSSYEQYFGPGTRLTVT.